The sequence of this TCR beta chain was determined in a study of regulatory T cells in long-lasting Graves disease (dated by TCRdb to 2020 to 2023). Notes on the research overall: Antithyroid drugs had been taken for less than 3 months by newly diagnosed Graves' disease patients. Peripheral blood TCR sequencing and RNA sequencing compared persistent Graves' disease patients with newly diagnosed Graves' disease patients. The study was registered as a clinical trial and conducted in China. A total of some 33 samples were covered by TCR sequencing, comprising some 13 persistent and around 20 newly diagnosed Graves' disease patients.

The sample's time point label is to be understood as: newly diagnosed GD, antithyroid drugs for less than 3 months. For both TCR sequencing and RNA sequencing, RNA was extracted from PBMCs in TRIzol. The diagnosis of Graves' disease was made according to American Thyroid Association guidelines. The patients came from an endocrinology department in Xi'an, China. Each patient gave about 9.1 milliliters of peripheral blood, collected in an EDTA anticoagulant tube. Ficoll Paque Plus density gradient separation was used to isolate PBMCs, and no further T cell sorting was done. An Agilent 2100 Bioanalyzer and agarose gel were used to check RNA quality, and a NanoDrop 2000 was used to measure RNA concentration. Notes on this clonotype: What this receptor recognizes is not known. No quality values exist for individual bases; no much larger clone is one base distant.

Libraries were prepared through multiplex PCR. The run used an Illumina HiSeq 4000. TCR beta libraries were built with iRepertoire HTBI primers and Arm-PCR amplification of CDR3 regions. Before sequencing, the PCR products went through gel purification. Per the original workflow: A total of fewer than 80 TRBV and 14 TRBJ segments were identified across samples and were used for gene usage analysis of CDR3 amino acid clonotypes. COPE and FqMerger were used to merge filtered high-quality paired reads into contigs. BLAST was used to align contigs to IMGT TRBV, TRBD and TRBJ reference genes, and CDR3 was defined according to IMGT. Highly expanded clones were defined as clonotypes with a frequency above 0.1%. Shannon entropy served as the measure of repertoire diversity, while the Gini coefficient captured V-J evenness. A clonotype found in more than one individual was treated as public. TCRdb trimmed public reads at Q25 via fastp, called clones via MiXCR and kept in-frame beta chains. Every CDR3 protein is listed once, alongside the most common genes and DNA of its rows. The V and J calls and clone size come from TCRdb's table, not from the authors' own analysis. The sample yields approximately 540,000 distinct CDR3 sequences; more than 10% were counted once. In total, the top ten clones hold 8.9% of the sample.

V loses 4 bases at its end and J loses 7 bases; junction bases beyond the gene matches: 8. The CDR3 contains 14 residues, cysteine and phenylalanine counted. Only the CDR3 part of the read is kept: 42 bases, read in frame from the first base. CDR1 MNHNS and CDR2 SASEGT were looked up in the germline V gene. General findings and caveats noted by the study authors: More public clonotypes were shared among persistent patients (roughly 2,900) than among newly diagnosed patients (roughly 1,000). Only the TCR beta chain was sequenced and analyzed. Only peripheral blood was studied, because thyroid tissue, the primary lesion, was inaccessible. TRBV28, TRBJ1-2 and TRBJ2-5 were preferentially used in persistent disease, while TRBV20-1 and TRBJ2-1 were favored in newly diagnosed disease. Persistent Graves' disease patients showed lower TCR Shannon entropy and fewer highly expanded clones than newly diagnosed patients, suggesting clonal expansion. The authors noted that the small sample size was a limitation that may lower accuracy.

The sample was also reused in another study, on T cells in Graves' hyperthyroidism and ophthalmopathy. In that second paper, the authors write: Graves' hyperthyroidism was defined as stable when no progression to ophthalmopathy occurred over 18 months of follow-up. Hyperthyroidism patients were aged 18 to 65 years and newly diagnosed, with disease duration of less than 2 months. Any patient with an uncontrolled infection, another autoimmune disease, pregnancy or lactation was excluded. Diagnoses were based on clinical symptoms, serum thyroxine and TRAb, thyroid ultrasound and orbital computed tomography. The TCR CDR3 was subjected to a first round of RT-PCR using the HTBI primer set and the Qiagen OneStep RT-PCR kit. Most expanded thyroid clonotypes (frequency above 0.001) were also found in blood, which suggests that blood repertoires may mirror thyroid immune responses. A 13 V-J signature model separated ophthalmopathy from stable hyperthyroidism, with approximately 86% sensitivity and 81% to 83% specificity in cross-validation and 80%/75% in testing. In validation, the model predicted progression to ophthalmopathy a median of 6.5 months before onset, with about 70% sensitivity and 72.22% specificity. TCR V-J signatures able to tell the groups apart were searched for in a discovery cohort of around 95 patients, of whom 40 to 45 had Graves' ophthalmopathy and roughly 58 had stable Graves' hyperthyroidism. Whether ophthalmopathy could be predicted prospectively was tested in an independent validation cohort made up of 18 to 20 hyperthyroidism patients plus 17 patients who later progressed to ophthalmopathy. For training and testing, the 100 or so patients in the discovery cohort were randomly divided in a 7:3 ratio. The study also compared thyroid tissue and blood T-cell repertoires from about 6 Graves' hyperthyroidism patients. After sampling, hyperthyroidism patients received methimazole starting at 30 mg daily, and ophthalmopathy patients received high-dose intravenous methylprednisolone. A second multiplex PCR round built the libraries, followed by size selection and purification. The libraries were sequenced on an Illumina HiSeq2000 using paired-end 100 bp reads. SOAPnuke was used to process the raw data, with reads discarded if the reads contained adapters or uncalled bases, had a mean Phred below 15, or lacked an exact constant-primer or identifier match. COPE v1.2.5 was used to merge high-quality paired reads, and clonotypes were defined as unique nucleotide sequences. MiTCR v1.1 was used to align the clonotypes against IMGT TRBV, TRBD and TRBJ reference segments. The analysis included only V-J combinations with a frequency above 0.0001, which together covered 98% to 99.2% of the repertoires. A TCS score was defined as the ratio of F50 (clonal expansion) to E x V (chaos), with BLOSUM62-based TCRdist applied between CDR3 peptides within each V-J. Welch's t-statistics and random forest reduced 500 to 650 V-J features to roughly 13, which were used in a naive Bayes classifier (R e1071). Sample size was not statistically predetermined, and investigators were not blinded to group allocation. The paper reports TCR Vbeta CDR3 sequencing of over 120 peripheral blood samples: approximately 41 ophthalmopathy, under 80 hyperthyroidism and 17 progressor patients.

The rearranged chain carries TRBV6-1 and TRBJ1-2; 8 bases in the middle match TRBD1. Specimen: peripheral blood mononuclear cells (PBMCs), collected at new diagnosis, from a patient treated with antithyroid drugs. The clonotype originates from a woman aged 25 to 39 with Graves disease. Donor details come from another sample of the same person, matched by shared clones. The DNA sequence is as follows: TGTGCCAGCAGTGGGCCACAGGGGGAGGGTGGCTACACCTTC. The resulting protein is CASSGPQGEGGYTF.